This T cell receptor (beta chain) was sequenced during a study of shared clonotypes between healthy human individuals. V was trimmed by 4 bases and J by 7 bases, leaving 16 bases between them. The CDR3 is 14 amino acids. CDR1 and CDR2 from the germline V gene are SNHLY and FYNNEI. This clone has more than one count but fewer than ten. Produced via immunoSEQ multiplex PCR; TCRdb's table is partial and in-frame only. The sample shows about 710,000 clones, more than 70% of them seen only once. This clonotype was obtained from a woman aged 25-40 years in good health. The material sequenced was memory CD4+ T cells sorted from blood. The subset was: CD45RA-negative fraction. V usage is TRBV2 and J usage is TRBJ1-2, with a weak D call TRBD1 (6 bases). Here the CDR3 reads CASSAGGLGGGYTF. Written as DNA, the CDR3 is TGTGCCAGCAGTGCAGGAGGTCTAGGGGGTGGCTACACCTTC.